The 29 T cell receptor beta chains below all came from one sample that was sequenced in a study of esophageal squamous cell carcinoma under preoperative chemotherapy listed by TCRdb under 2018. The time point tag for this specimen amounts to: after preoperative PTX-NDP chemotherapy. The library was produced with PCR. Sequenced using a HiSeq X Ten. Through fastp at Q25 and MiXCR, TCRdb rebuilt clones from the public reads, retaining in-frame beta chains. Every distinct CDR3 protein forms one entry, paired with its most common genes and DNA. Across this sample there are about 18,000 distinct CDR3 sequences, with roughly 50% seen only once. The ten most abundant clones make up around 29% of the sample. This sample was taken from a patient given preoperative chemotherapy. Receptors originate from a human donor with esophageal squamous cell carcinoma. The donor label of this sample is uncertain.

The rearrangement joins TRBV5-8 to TRBJ1-6; D unclear. The germline V gene encodes CDR1 SGHTS and CDR2 YDEGEE. V was trimmed by 2 bases and J by 7 bases, leaving 7 bases between them. The CDR3 extends over 13 amino acids. The CDR3 region is CASSLNRNSPLHF. The CDR3 nucleotides read TGTGCCAGCAGCTTAAACAGAAATTCACCCCTCCACTTT.

This clonotype was seen ten or more times. The chain joins TRBV7-2 to TRBJ2-7; D may match TRBD1 or TRBD2 (5 bases each). The V gene's germline CDR1 is SGHTA and CDR2 FQGNSA. The CDR3 loop spans 15 amino acids. V lost 0 bases, J lost 9 bases, and 18 bases lay in between. The CDR3 DNA sequence: TGTGCCAGCAGCTTAGCCTCAGCGGAACCGCAGGGGCAGTACTTC. Translating gives CASSLASAEPQGQYF. The full variable domain, rest sourced from reference TRBV7-2 and TRBJ2-7, is GAGVSQSPSNKVTEKGKDVELRCDPISGHTALYWYRQSLGQGLEFLIYFQGNSAPDKSGLPSDRFSAERTGGSVSTLTIQRTQQEDSAVYLCASSLASAEPQGQYFGPGTRLTVT.

This sequence joins TRBV7-3 and TRBJ2-4; D gene uncertain. V was shortened by 6 bases and J by 13 bases, with 22 bases between the two germline ends. The CDR3 totals 14 residues. CDR1 and CDR2 (germline): SGHTA, FQGTGA. The CDR3 nucleotides are TGTGCCAGCAGAGCTACCTCCCGCACAGATATGCAGTACTTC. It specifies CASRATSRTDMQYF.

This clonotype appeared a few times. The chain uses TRBV25-1 and TRBJ2-5; D is undetermined. The tail of the sequence fits TRBJ2-7 better, so the J call may be wrong. CDR1 is MGHDK, CDR2 SYGVNS, per germline. The CDR3 is 12 amino acids. This CDR3 reads CASSVSLYEQYF. The CDR3 DNA reads TGTGCCAGCAGTGTGTCACTGTACGAGCAGTACTTC.

The table lists this clonotype with many counts. The chain carries TRBV7-6 and TRBJ2-1; 8 positions match TRBD2. The V and J ends lost 2 bases and 4 bases, in that order; junction bases with no gene match: 16. The CDR3 runs 19 residues. Germline values: CDR1 SGHVS, CDR2 FNYEAQ. CDR3: CASSLKRGSPVVVYNEQFF. The CDR3 DNA follows: TGTGCCAGCAGCTTAAAGCGGGGGAGCCCGGTTGTGGTGTACAATGAGCAGTTCTTC.

This clonotype was seen a handful of times. The CDR3: CASTILVRQYF. The CDR3 DNA follows: TGTGCCAGCACTATCCTTGTCAGGCAGTACTTC. This chain joins TRBV6-1 and TRBJ2-1; D unresolved. Matching the DNA end better, TRBJ2-7 makes the J call doubtful. The CDR3 covers 11 residues. Germline V lookup: CDR1 MNHNS, CDR2 SASEGT.

This clonotype was found a few times. The genes are TRBV11-3 and TRBJ1-2, with a possible D match to TRBD1 (5 bases). CDR1 is SGHNT and CDR2 is YENEEA in the germline V gene. The CDR3 extends over 14 amino acids. V lost 3 bases and J lost 4, with 12 bases in between. As DNA, the CDR3 is TGTGCCAGCAGCTTGGGGGAAGGAGGCTATGGCTACACCTTC. Translation gives CASSLGEGGYGYTF.

To note about this clonotype: The junction does not match germline at one end; this may be a read error. The V gene is TRBV7-2, the J gene TRBJ2-5; no reliable D call. Germline V lookup: CDR1 SGHTA, CDR2 FQGNSA. This CDR3 is 11 amino acids long. CDR3 bases: TGTGCCAGCAGCCGGGCGGCGACCCGGTACTTC. This translates into CASSRAATRYF.

On this clonotype itself: A read error may account for a junction end that differs from germline. The genes are TRBV7-2 and TRBJ2-2, with D possibly being TRBD2 (5 bases). Germline CDR1 is SGHTA and CDR2 is FQGNSA. The CDR3 spans 16 residues. The CDR3 here is CASTHRQAVCTGKLFF. DNA of the CDR3: TGTGCCAGCACGCACCGGCAGGCGGTGTGCACCGGGAAGCTGTTTTTT. Supplemented by reference TRBV7-2 and TRBJ2-2, the full variable domain reads GAGVSQSPSNKVTEKGKDVELRCDPISGHTALYWYRQSLGQGLEFLIYFQGNSAPDKSGLPSDRFSAERTGGSVSTLTIQRTQQEDSAVYLCASTHRQAVCTGKLFFGEGSRLTVL.

This clonotype was picked up many times. The gene calls are TRBV7-9 and TRBJ2-5; D is unclear. Trimming pared 3 bases from V and 5 bases from J, leaving 10 bases between. This CDR3 is built from 13 residues. The germline gives CDR1 SEHNR, CDR2 FQNEAQ (reference sequence). The CDR3 is CASSFSPTETQYF. Written as DNA, the CDR3 is TGTGCCAGCAGCTTTAGTCCAACGGAGACCCAGTACTTC.

The chain is built from TRBV12-3 or TRBV12-4 and TRBJ2-4; D gene uncertain. This CDR3 is 14 amino acids long. V was cut by 6 bases and J by 2 bases, with 11 bases left in between. The DNA of the CDR3 is TGTGCCAGCAGCGACCGACGAACCAAAAACATTCAGTACTTC. This sequence encodes CASSDRRTKNIQYF.

The genes are TRBV7-2 and TRBJ2-1; 10 nucleotides align to TRBD2. The CDR3 contains 16 residues. Germline trimming cut 1 base from V and 6 bases from J; bases unmatched to any gene: 6. CDR1 is SGHTA, CDR2 FQGNSA, per germline. The CDR3 sequence is CASSLGSAGGSNEQFF. CDR3 in DNA: TGTGCCAGCAGCTTAGGGTCAGCGGGAGGGAGCAATGAGCAGTTCTTC.

The genes are TRBV6-4 and TRBJ2-5, with D possibly TRBD2 on 5 matching bases. The germline CDR1 and CDR2 sequences are MRHNA and SNTAGT. Trimming shortened V by 3 bases and J by 11 bases, and 22 bases separated the two germline ends. The CDR3 contains 15 residues. In DNA, the CDR3 is TGTGCCAGCAGTGATAACATTGTACCGGGGAATGAGCAGTACTTC. It is translated as CASSDNIVPGNEQYF.

This clonotype was seen just once. V gene TRBV6-1 combines with J gene TRBJ2-1; no firm D call. The CDR3 has 14 residues. The germline V and J ends were trimmed by 3 bases and 6 bases, with 12 bases remaining between them. Germline V lookup: CDR1 MNHNS, CDR2 SASEGT. CDR3 sequence: CASSELGSTNEQFF. The CDR3 nucleotides read TGTGCCAGCAGTGAGTTGGGAAGCACCAATGAGCAGTTCTTC.

This clonotype was recorded at least ten times. The genes are TRBV7-2 and TRBJ2-1; 9 bases align to TRBD1. The V gene's germline CDR1 is SGHTA and CDR2 FQGNSA. This CDR3 has 12 amino acids. Losses at the gene ends were 5 bases for V and 10 bases for J; bases not matched to a gene: 3. CDR3 bases: TGTGCCAGCAGCCACGGGACAGGGGAGCAGTTCTTC. The encoded protein is CASSHGTGEQFF.

This clonotype was observed a few times. It may be a read error: a sequence one base away is much more abundant. This sequence joins TRBV7-2 and TRBJ2-1, with unresolved D. From germline, CDR1 is SGHTA and CDR2 FQGNSA. V was trimmed by 1 base and J by 10 bases, leaving 14 bases between them. This CDR3 has 14 residues. CDR3 residues: CASSLEAVTYEQFF. The CDR3 bases are TGTGCCAGCAGCTTAGAGGCAGTTACCTACGAGCAGTTCTTC.

This chain uses TRBV7-6 with TRBJ2-5; 8 nucleotides line up with TRBD1. The J call is uncertain, as TRBJ2-7 better fits the DNA end. The CDR3 has 16 residues. CDR1 and CDR2 (germline): SGHVS, FNYEAQ. The CDR3: CASSLGALQGVNEQYF. The CDR3 DNA reads TGTGCCAGCAGCTTGGGGGCCTTACAGGGGGTAAACGAGCAGTACTTC.

The CDR3 is CASSYLRTDTQYF. In nucleotides, the CDR3 is TGTGCCAGCAGCTACCTTAGAACAGATACGCAGTATTTT. The gene calls are TRBV7-2 and TRBJ2-3; D unresolved. Germline V CDR1 and CDR2: SGHTA, FQGNSA. V was trimmed by 4 bases and J by 3 bases, leaving 8 bases between them. The CDR3 is 13 residues long.

This clonotype occurred many times. The chain couples TRBV11-2 to TRBJ1-3, with no clear D. The V end was cut by 5 bases, the J end by 7 bases, with 15 bases between. Germline lookup yields CDR1 SGHAT and CDR2 FQNNGV. The CDR3 covers 14 residues. CDR3 protein: CASSLGSIGNTIYF. The CDR3 bases are TGTGCCAGCAGCCTAGGGTCCATAGGGAACACCATATATTTT.

This rearrangement joins TRBV7-2 to TRBJ2-5; D not resolved. This CDR3 comprises 14 residues. Germline V gene data show CDR1 as SGHTA and CDR2 as FQGNSA. Trimming removed 0 bases at V and 3 bases at J, with 8 bases between. The CDR3 coding sequence is TGTGCCAGCAGCTTAGCCGTAATAGAAGAGACCCAGTACTTC. Protein: CASSLAVIEETQYF.

This clonotype was recorded at least ten times. The rearrangement links TRBV7-3 to TRBJ2-1; the D is unclear. Trimming cost V 1 base and J 6 bases, with 16 bases left between them. Looked up from germline, CDR1 is SGHTA and CDR2 is FQGTGA. CDR3 length: 16 amino acids. CDR3 in amino acids: CASSLRSRGISNEQFF. CDR3 nucleotide sequence: TGTGCCAGCAGCTTAAGGTCTAGAGGAATTAGCAATGAGCAGTTCTTC.

Details on this clonotype: The junction departs from the called germline gene at one end, perhaps through a read error. The chain carries TRBV7-3 and TRBJ2-4, with D hard to call. The CDR3 has 13 residues. The germline V gene encodes CDR1 SGHTA and CDR2 FQGTGA. The CDR3 nucleotides read TGTGCCAGGAGCCCGTGCGACACAAACACTCAGTACTTC. Its translation: CARSPCDTNTQYF.

This clonotype was detected ten times or more. The chain links TRBV7-2 to TRBJ2-3, with TRBD2 matching over 15 bases. The CDR3 is 20 residues long. Germline CDR1 is SGHTA and CDR2 is FQGNSA. V lost 0 bases to trimming and J lost 1 base; unmatched junction nucleotides: 8. CDR3 amino acids: CASSLAGLAGGGGGTDTQYF. The CDR3 DNA follows: TGTGCCAGCAGCTTAGCAGGACTAGCGGGAGGGGGAGGCGGCACAGATACGCAGTATTTT.

V is TRBV7-2 and J is TRBJ1-2; D possibly corresponds to TRBD1 (6 bases). Trimming shortened V by 5 bases and J by 8 bases, and 21 bases separated the two germline ends. The germline CDR1 and CDR2 sequences are SGHTA and FQGNSA. This CDR3 is built from 15 residues. The CDR3 sequence: CASSPVGGTRGGYTF. CDR3 bases: TGTGCCAGCAGCCCAGTAGGGGGGACTCGGGGGGGCTACACCTTC.

The rearrangement links TRBV7-3 to TRBJ2-4; the D is unclear. This CDR3 contains 14 residues. Germline V gene lookup returns CDR1 SGHTA and CDR2 FQGTGA. The V end was cut by 6 bases, the J end by 13 bases, with 22 bases between. CDR3 sequence (DNA): TGTGCCAGCAGAGGTCCGTCCCCCAAAAACACGCAGTACTTC. Protein product: CASRGPSPKNTQYF. Using reference TRBV7-3 and TRBJ2-4 for the parts outside the CDR3, the full variable domain is GAGVSQTPSNKVTEKGKYVELRCDPISGHTALYWYRQSLGQGPEFLIYFQGTGAADDSGLPNDRFFAVRPEGSVSTLKIQRTERGDSAVYLCASRGPSPKNTQYFGAGTRLSVL.

The chain is built from TRBV6-1 and TRBJ2-1; 13 bases are shared with TRBD2. Germline V gene lookup returns CDR1 MNHNS and CDR2 SASEGT. CDR3 length: 18 residues. Trimming took 8 bases from V and 0 from J; bases not matched to a gene: 10. The CDR3 bases are TGTGCCAGCGGCAGGACTAGCGGGAGCAGAAGCTCCTACAATGAGCAGTTCTTC. Amino acids: CASGRTSGSRSSYNEQFF.

Concerning this clonotype: The junction does not match germline at one end; this may be a read error. This chain uses TRBV7-3 with TRBJ2-3, with 10 bases identical to TRBD2. The CDR3 contains 15 residues. In germline, CDR1 is SGHTA, CDR2 FQGTGA. DNA of the CDR3: TGTGCCAGCAGCGCTACTAGCGGGGAGAAAGATACTCAGTACTTT. Translating it yields CASSATSGEKDTQYF. The full variable domain, in which reference TRBV7-3 and TRBJ2-3 provide the parts outside the CDR3, is GAGVSQTPSNKVTEKGKYVELRCDPISGHTALYWYRQSLGQGPEFLIYFQGTGAADDSGLPNDRFFAVRPEGSVSTLKIQRTERGDSAVYLCASSATSGEKDTQYFGPGTRLTVL.

The genes are TRBV12-3 or TRBV12-4 and TRBJ2-5; 12 positions agree with TRBD2. The J call may be incorrect, as the DNA end agrees better with TRBJ2-7. CDR3 length: 14 residues. The CDR3 loop is CASSKTSGSYEQYF. CDR3 coding DNA: TGTGCCAGCAGTAAGACTAGCGGGAGCTACGAGCAGTACTTC.

This chain connects TRBV7-9 to TRBJ2-1, with D uncertain. CDR1 and CDR2 from the germline V gene are SEHNR and FQNEAQ (reference sequence). The CDR3 is 17 amino acids. V lost 4 bases, J lost 1 base, and 17 bases lay in between. DNA for the CDR3: TGTGCCAGCAGCTGGGATAGAAGAGGAAGGTCCTACAATGAGCAGTTCTTC. Translating it yields CASSWDRRGRSYNEQFF. Looking up the rest from reference TRBV7-9 and TRBJ2-1 gives the full variable domain: DTGVSQNPRHKITKRGQNVTFRCDPISEHNRLYWYRQTLGQGPEFLTYFQNEAQLEKSRLLSDRFSAERPKGSFSTLEIQRTEQGDSAMYLCASSWDRRGRSYNEQFFGPGTRLTVL.